This TCR beta chain was captured in a study of T cell responses to AZD1222 COVID-19 vaccine. Background on the study: Recipients boosted at about 4 weeks or about 12 weeks are pooled. Study-level points and caveats: Spike-specific TCR breadth and depth grew following two AZD1222 doses. Baseline seropositives among AZD1222 recipients totaled only 6 or 7.

The CDR3 spans 15 residues. Germline-derived CDR1 and CDR2 are MNHNS and SASEGT. Trimming took 3 bases from V and 3 from J, leaving 15 bases between them. Sequencing was performed with immunoSEQ multiplex PCR; in TCRdb, only in-frame clones are kept and a portion is missing. The table has 130,000 to 150,000 clones, over 75% seen once. As for this clone: The antigen is undetermined.

The TCR originated in an adult in good health. The source material was peripheral blood, sampled on day 0 of AZD1222 vaccination. The chain has TRBV6-1 and TRBJ2-7; a possible D gene is TRBD2 (6 bases). CDR3 sequence: CASSENPAGNYEQYF. CDR3 DNA sequence: TGTGCCAGCAGTGAGAATCCGGCGGGGAACTACGAGCAGTACTTC.